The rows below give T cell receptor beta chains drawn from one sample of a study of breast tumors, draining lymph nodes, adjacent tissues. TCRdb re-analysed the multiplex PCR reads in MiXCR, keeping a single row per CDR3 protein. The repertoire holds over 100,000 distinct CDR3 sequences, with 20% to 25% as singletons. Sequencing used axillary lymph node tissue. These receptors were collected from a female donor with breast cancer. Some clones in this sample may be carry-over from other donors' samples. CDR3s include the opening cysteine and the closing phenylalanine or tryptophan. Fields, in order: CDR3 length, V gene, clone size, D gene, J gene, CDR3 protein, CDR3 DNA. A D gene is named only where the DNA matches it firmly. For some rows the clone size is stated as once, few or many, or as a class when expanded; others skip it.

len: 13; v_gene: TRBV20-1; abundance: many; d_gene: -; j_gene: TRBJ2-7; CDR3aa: CSAVRGADYEQYF; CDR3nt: TGCAGTGCTGTTAGAGGGGCGGACTACGAGCAGTACTTC
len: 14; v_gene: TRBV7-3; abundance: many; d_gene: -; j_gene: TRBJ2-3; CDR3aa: CASSPSSNTDTQYF; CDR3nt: TGTGCCAGCAGCCCCTCGAGTAACACAGATACGCAGTATTTT
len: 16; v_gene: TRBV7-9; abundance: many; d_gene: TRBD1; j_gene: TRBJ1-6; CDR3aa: CASSLSGGQSNSPLHF; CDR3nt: TGTGCCAGCAGCTTAAGTGGGGGACAGTCTAATTCACCCCTCCACTTT
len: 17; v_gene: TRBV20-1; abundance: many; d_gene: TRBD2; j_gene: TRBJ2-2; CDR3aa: CSARDLTSGYGTGELFF; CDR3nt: TGCAGTGCTAGAGATCTGACTAGCGGGTATGGCACCGGGGAGCTGTTTTTT
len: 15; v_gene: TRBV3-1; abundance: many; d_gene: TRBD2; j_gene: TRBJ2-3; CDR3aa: CASSQTGLGTDTQYF; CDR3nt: TGTGCCAGCAGCCAAACGGGACTAGGTACAGATACGCAGTATTTT
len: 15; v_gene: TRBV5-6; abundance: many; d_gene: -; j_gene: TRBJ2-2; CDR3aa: CASSLGADYTGELFF; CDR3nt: TGTGCCAGCAGCTTGGGTGCAGATTACACCGGGGAGCTGTTTTTT
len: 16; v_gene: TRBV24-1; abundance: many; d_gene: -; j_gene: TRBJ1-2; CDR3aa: CATEGRQRAGRGGYTF; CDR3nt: TGTGCCACCGAGGGTCGACAACGGGCAGGCAGGGGTGGCTACACCTTC
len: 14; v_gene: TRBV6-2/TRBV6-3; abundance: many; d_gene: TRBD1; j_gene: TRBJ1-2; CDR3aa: CASRRTGTGYGYTF; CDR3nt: TGTGCCAGCAGGCGGACAGGGACCGGCTATGGCTACACCTTC
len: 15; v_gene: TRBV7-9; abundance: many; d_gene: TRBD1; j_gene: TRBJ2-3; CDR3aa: CASSLLAGGGDTQYF; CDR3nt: TGTGCCAGCAGCTTACTCGCAGGGGGCGGGGATACGCAGTATTTT
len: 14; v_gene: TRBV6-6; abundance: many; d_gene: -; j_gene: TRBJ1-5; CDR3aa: CASRQSGVNQPQHF; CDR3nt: TGTGCCAGCAGACAGTCAGGGGTCAATCAGCCCCAGCATTTT
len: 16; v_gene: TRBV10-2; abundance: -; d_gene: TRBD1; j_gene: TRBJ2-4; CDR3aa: CASSGQDRWTKNTQYF; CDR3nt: TGCGCCAGCAGCGGACAGGACCGATGGACCAAAAACACTCAGTACTTC
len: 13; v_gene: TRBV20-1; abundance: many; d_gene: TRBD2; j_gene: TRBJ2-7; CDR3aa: CSAREGREDEQYF; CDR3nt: TGCAGTGCTAGAGAGGGACGGGAGGACGAGCAGTACTTC
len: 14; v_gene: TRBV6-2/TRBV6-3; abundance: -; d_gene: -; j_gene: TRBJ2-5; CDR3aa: CASSYETGYETQYF; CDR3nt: TGTGCCAGCAGTTACGAGACGGGATACGAGACCCAGTACTTC
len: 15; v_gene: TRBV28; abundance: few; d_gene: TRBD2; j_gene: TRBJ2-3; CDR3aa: CASSSGTSEMDTQYF; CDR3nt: TGTGCCAGCAGTTCAGGGACTAGCGAAATGGATACGCAGTATTTT
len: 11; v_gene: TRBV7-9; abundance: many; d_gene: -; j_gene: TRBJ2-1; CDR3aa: CASSLFDEQFF; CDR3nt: TGTGCCAGCAGCTTATTCGATGAGCAGTTCTTC
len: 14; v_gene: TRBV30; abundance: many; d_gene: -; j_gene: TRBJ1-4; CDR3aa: CAWSAAGAREKLFF; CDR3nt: TGTGCCTGGAGTGCGGCAGGGGCGAGAGAAAAACTGTTTTTT
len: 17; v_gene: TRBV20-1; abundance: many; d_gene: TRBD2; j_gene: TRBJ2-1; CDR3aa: CSARGGTSGRAGREQFF; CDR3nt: TGCAGTGCTAGAGGTGGGACTAGCGGGAGGGCGGGCCGTGAGCAGTTCTTC
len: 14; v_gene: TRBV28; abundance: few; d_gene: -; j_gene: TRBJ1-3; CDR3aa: CASQEQGSRNTIYF; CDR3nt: TGTGCCTCACAGGAGCAGGGGTCGAGAAACACCATATATTTT
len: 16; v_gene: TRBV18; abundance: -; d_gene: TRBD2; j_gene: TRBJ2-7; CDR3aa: CASSPVAGGLSYEPYF; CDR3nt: TGTGCCAGCTCACCAGTAGCGGGAGGCCTTTCCTACGAGCCGTACTTC
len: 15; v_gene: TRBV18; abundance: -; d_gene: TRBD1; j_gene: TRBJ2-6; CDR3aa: CASSQDRVGANVLTF; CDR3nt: TGTGCCAGCTCACAGGACAGGGTTGGGGCCAACGTCCTGACTTTC
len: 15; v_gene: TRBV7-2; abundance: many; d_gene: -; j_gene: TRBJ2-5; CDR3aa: CASSLDFSRGETQYF; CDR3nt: TGTGCCAGCAGCCTCGACTTCTCAAGGGGAGAGACCCAGTACTTC
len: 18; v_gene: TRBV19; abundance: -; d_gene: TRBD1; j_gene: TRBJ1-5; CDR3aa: CASNPRDRGFSVNQPQHF; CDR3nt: TGTGCCAGTAACCCCCGGGACAGGGGGTTCTCGGTCAATCAGCCCCAGCATTTT
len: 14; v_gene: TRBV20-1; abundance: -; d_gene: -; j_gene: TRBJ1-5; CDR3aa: CSVRGQSRNQPQHF; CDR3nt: TGCAGTGTTAGAGGTCAATCGCGCAATCAGCCCCAGCATTTT
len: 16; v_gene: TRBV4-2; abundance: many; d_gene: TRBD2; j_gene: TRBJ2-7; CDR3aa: CASSHTTSGPTYEQYF; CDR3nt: TGTGCCAGCAGCCATACGACTAGCGGGCCGACCTACGAGCAGTACTTC
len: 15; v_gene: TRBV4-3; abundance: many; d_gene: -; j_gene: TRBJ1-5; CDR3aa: CASSQDSRSNQPQHF; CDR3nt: TGCGCCAGCAGCCAAGATTCGCGTAGCAATCAGCCCCAGCATTTT
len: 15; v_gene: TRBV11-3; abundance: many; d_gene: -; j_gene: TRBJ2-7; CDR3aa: CASSKKRTETYEQYF; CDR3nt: TGTGCCAGCAGCAAAAAAAGGACGGAAACCTACGAGCAGTACTTC
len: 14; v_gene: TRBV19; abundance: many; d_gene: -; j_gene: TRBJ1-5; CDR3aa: CASNRGTSNQPQHF; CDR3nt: TGTGCCAGTAATAGGGGAACAAGCAATCAGCCCCAGCATTTT
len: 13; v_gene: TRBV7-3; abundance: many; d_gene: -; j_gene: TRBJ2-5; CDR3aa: CASSLRAAETQYF; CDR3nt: TGTGCCAGCAGCTTACGAGCAGCTGAGACCCAGTACTTC
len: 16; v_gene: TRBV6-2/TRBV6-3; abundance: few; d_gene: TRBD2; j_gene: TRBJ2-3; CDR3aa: CASSFGLAGTIDTQYF; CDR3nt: TGTGCCAGCAGTTTCGGACTAGCGGGAACCATAGATACGCAGTATTTT
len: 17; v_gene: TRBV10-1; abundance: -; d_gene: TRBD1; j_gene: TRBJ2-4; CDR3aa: CASSESTGVGSKNIQYF; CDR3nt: TGCGCCAGCAGTGAGTCGACAGGGGTGGGGAGTAAAAACATTCAGTACTTC
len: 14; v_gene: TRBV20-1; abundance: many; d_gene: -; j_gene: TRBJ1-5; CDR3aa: CSARGDSRNQPQHF; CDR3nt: TGCAGTGCTAGGGGAGACTCGAGGAACCAGCCCCAGCATTTT
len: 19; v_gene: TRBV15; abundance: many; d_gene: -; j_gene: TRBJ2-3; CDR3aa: CATSRVGRTFRASTDTQYF; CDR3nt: TGTGCCACCAGCAGAGTGGGTCGCACTTTCCGGGCGAGCACAGATACGCAGTATTTT
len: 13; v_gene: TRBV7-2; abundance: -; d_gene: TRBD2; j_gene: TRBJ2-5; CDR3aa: CASSPSGRAPPYF; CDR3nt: TGTGCCAGCAGCCCCAGCGGGAGGGCCCCCCCGTACTTC
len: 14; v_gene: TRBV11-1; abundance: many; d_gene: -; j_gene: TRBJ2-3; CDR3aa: CASSFASRTDTQYF; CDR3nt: TGTGCCAGCAGCTTTGCTAGCCGCACAGATACGCAGTATTTT
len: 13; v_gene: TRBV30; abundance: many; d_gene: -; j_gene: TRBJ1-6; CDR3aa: CASARAYNSPLHF; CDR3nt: TGTGCCTCCGCGAGGGCCTATAATTCACCCCTCCACTTT
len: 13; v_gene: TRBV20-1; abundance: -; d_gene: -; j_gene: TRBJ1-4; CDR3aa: CSAREDGTEKLFF; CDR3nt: TGCAGTGCTAGGGAGGACGGAACGGAAAAACTGTTTTTT
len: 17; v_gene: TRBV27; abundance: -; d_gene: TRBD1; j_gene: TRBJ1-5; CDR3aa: CASSLNHGQGFNQPQHF; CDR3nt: TGTGCCAGCAGTTTAAACCACGGACAGGGGTTCAATCAGCCCCAGCATTTT
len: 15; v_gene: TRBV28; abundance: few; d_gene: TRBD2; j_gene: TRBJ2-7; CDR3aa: CASSLAGAVKNEQYF; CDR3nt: TGTGCCAGCAGTTTAGCGGGAGCGGTTAAGAACGAGCAGTACTTC
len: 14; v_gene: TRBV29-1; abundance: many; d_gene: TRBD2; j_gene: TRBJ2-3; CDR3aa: CSAPDLPSGLTQYF; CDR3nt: TGCAGCGCCCCTGACTTGCCTAGCGGGTTGACGCAGTATTTT
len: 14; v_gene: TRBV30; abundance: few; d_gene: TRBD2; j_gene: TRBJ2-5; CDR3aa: CAWSEAGVEETQYF; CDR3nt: TGTGCCTGGAGTGAAGCGGGAGTGGAAGAGACCCAGTACTTC
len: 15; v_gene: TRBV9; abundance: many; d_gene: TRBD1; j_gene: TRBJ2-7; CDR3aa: CASSVALTGVNEQYF; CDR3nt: TGTGCCAGCAGCGTAGCTTTGACAGGGGTCAACGAGCAGTACTTC
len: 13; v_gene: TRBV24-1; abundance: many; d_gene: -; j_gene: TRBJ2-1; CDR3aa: CATRDSLVDEQFF; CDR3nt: TGTGCCACCAGGGATTCGTTGGTGGATGAGCAGTTCTTC
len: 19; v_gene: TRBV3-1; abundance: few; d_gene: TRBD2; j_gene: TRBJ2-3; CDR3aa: CASSPGTSGGRPSTDTQYF; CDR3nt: TGTGCCAGCAGCCCCGGGACTAGCGGGGGAAGGCCTAGCACAGATACGCAGTATTTT
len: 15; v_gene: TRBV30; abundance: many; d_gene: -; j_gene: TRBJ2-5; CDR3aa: CAWSVRSSWGETQYF; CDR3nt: TGTGCCTGGAGTGTACGGTCAAGTTGGGGGGAGACCCAGTACTTC
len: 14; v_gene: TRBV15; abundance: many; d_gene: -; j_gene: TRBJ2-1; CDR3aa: CATSRKGGYNEQFF; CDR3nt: TGTGCCACCAGCAGAAAAGGGGGGTACAATGAGCAGTTCTTC
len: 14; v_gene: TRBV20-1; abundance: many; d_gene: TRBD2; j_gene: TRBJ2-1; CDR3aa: CSALGTSGVDEQFF; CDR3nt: TGCAGTGCTCTCGGGACTAGCGGGGTGGATGAGCAGTTCTTC
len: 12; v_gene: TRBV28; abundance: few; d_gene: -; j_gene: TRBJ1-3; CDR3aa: CASSTTVNTIYF; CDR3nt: TGTGCCAGCAGTACCACAGTGAACACCATATATTTT
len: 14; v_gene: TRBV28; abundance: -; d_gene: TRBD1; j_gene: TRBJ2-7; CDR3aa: CASSIGQGNYEQYF; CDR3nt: TGTGCCAGCAGCATTGGACAGGGAAACTACGAGCAGTACTTC
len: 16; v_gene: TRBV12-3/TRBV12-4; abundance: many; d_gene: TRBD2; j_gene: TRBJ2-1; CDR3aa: CASSFLSGSSYNEQFF; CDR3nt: TGTGCCAGCAGTTTCCTTAGCGGGAGCTCCTACAATGAGCAGTTCTTC
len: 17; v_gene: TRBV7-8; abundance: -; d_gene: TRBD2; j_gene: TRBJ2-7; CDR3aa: CASRLALTSGAPYEQYF; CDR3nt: TGTGCCAGCAGATTAGCCTTAACTAGCGGGGCCCCCTACGAGCAGTACTTC
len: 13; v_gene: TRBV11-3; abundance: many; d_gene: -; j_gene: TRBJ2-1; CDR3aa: CASSSLAWSEQFF; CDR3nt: TGTGCCAGCAGCTCACTAGCATGGAGTGAGCAGTTCTTC
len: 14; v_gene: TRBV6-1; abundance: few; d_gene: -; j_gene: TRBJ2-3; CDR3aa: CASRTLGSTGTQYF; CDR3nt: TGTGCCAGCAGGACACTGGGGAGCACAGGTACGCAGTATTTT
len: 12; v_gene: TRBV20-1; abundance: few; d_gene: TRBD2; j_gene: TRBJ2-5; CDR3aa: CSVGRERETQYF; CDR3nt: TGCAGTGTTGGGAGGGAGCGAGAGACCCAGTACTTC
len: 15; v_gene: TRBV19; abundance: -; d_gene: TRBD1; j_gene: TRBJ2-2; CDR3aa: CATKPGQGASGELFF; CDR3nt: TGTGCCACCAAGCCGGGACAGGGGGCATCCGGGGAGCTGTTTTTT
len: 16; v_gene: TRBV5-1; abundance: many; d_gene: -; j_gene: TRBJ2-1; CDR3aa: CASSLAATASYNEQFF; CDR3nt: TGCGCCAGCAGCTTGGCCGCGACAGCCTCCTACAATGAGCAGTTCTTC
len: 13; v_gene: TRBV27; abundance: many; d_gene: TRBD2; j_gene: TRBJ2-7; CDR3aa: CASSLREGWEQYF; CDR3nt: TGTGCCAGCAGTTTGCGGGAGGGCTGGGAGCAGTACTTC
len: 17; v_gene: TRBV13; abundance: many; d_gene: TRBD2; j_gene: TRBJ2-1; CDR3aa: CASSRKGTSGFYNEQFF; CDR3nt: TGTGCCAGCAGCCGAAAAGGGACTAGCGGCTTCTACAATGAGCAGTTCTTC
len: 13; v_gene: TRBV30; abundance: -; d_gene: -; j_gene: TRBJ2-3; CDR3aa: CAWSLGRTDTQYF; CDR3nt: TGTGCCTGGAGTTTGGGTAGAACAGATACGCAGTATTTT
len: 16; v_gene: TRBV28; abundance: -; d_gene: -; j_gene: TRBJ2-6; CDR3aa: CASSPPGGHGANVLTF; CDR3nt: TGTGCCAGCAGTCCTCCGGGGGGCCATGGGGCCAACGTCCTGACTTTC
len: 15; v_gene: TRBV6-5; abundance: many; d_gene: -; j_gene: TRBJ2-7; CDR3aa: CASSYSSGLGREQYF; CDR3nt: TGTGCCAGCAGTTACTCATCTGGACTGGGAAGGGAGCAGTACTTC